These 9 T cell receptor beta chains were sequenced from one sample in a study of cytomegalovirus exposure and HLA in healthy donors. The PCR used 60 Vbeta and 13 Jbeta primers. Profiled with immunoSEQ multiplex PCR; TCRdb holds only in-frame clones, not every one. The repertoire table contains roughly 54,000 clones. Sequenced sample: PBMCs. These TCRs come from a woman aged 25 to 39 in good health and CMV-seropositive.

With respect to this clone: Other DNA sequences of this sample code for an identical CDR3. V and J are TRBV5-1 and TRBJ1-1; D gene uncertain. This CDR3 is 14 amino acids long. The V and J ends lost 0 bases and 3 bases respectively, with 9 bases between them. Germline V gives CDR1 SGHRS, CDR2 YFSETQ. CDR3 amino acids: CASSLGSVDTEAFF. The CDR3 DNA follows: TGCGCCAGCAGCTTGGGTTCGGTGGACACTGAAGCTTTCTTT.

The chain couples TRBV5-1 to TRBJ1-1; D is unclear. Germline-derived CDR1 and CDR2 are SGHRS and YFSETQ. The V and J ends lost 0 bases and 4 bases respectively, with 10 bases between them. The CDR3 has 14 residues. The CDR3 reads CASSLVRGSTEAFF. CDR3 bases: TGCGCCAGCAGCTTGGTTAGAGGTAGCACTGAAGCTTTCTTT.

The V call is TRBV5-1, the J call TRBJ2-5; D is possibly TRBD1 (5 bases). The germline gives CDR1 SGHRS, CDR2 YFSETQ. The CDR3 extends over 14 amino acids. Trimming took 0 bases from V and 3 from J, leaving 9 bases between them. The CDR3 loop is CASSLGGGEETQYF. Written as DNA, the CDR3 is TGCGCCAGCAGCTTGGGGGGCGGAGAAGAGACCCAGTACTTC.

V is TRBV4-1 and J is TRBJ1-1; no clear D gene. V was pared by 0 bases and J by 2 bases, with 10 bases between. Germline loops: CDR1 MGHRA, CDR2 YSYEKL. CDR3 length equals 15 residues. The DNA of the CDR3 is TGCGCCAGCAGCCAAGATCCCGTGTCCAACACTGAAGCTTTCTTT. The encoded protein is CASSQDPVSNTEAFF.

The chain has TRBV29-1 and TRBJ2-7, with D maybe TRBD2 (7 bases). CDR1 is SQVTM and CDR2 is ANQGSEA in the germline V gene. CDR3 size: 13 residues. V shed 4 bases and J shed 2 bases, with 12 bases lying between them. The CDR3: CSVVIGGAYEQYF. The CDR3 DNA is TGCAGCGTTGTGATAGGGGGGGCCTACGAGCAGTACTTC.

The V gene is TRBV2, the J gene TRBJ2-2; D is perhaps TRBD1 (6 bases). Germline CDR1 SNHLY, CDR2 FYNNEI. The CDR3 is 14 residues long. Trimming shortened V by 7 bases and J by 7 bases, and 16 bases separated the two germline ends. The CDR3, as DNA: TGTGCCAGCAAACTGACAGGTGGAGACGGGGAGCTGTTTTTT. This encodes CASKLTGGDGELFF.

The chain links TRBV9 to TRBJ1-1; 7 positions agree with TRBD1. Germline-derived CDR1 and CDR2 are SGDLS and YYNGEE. This CDR3 is built from 17 residues. After removal of 3 bases from V and 4 bases from J, the junction contained 15 bases not matched to a gene. The CDR3 region is CASSAPRDSSSGTEAFF. The CDR3 DNA reads TGTGCCAGCAGCGCACCCCGGGACAGCAGTTCGGGCACTGAAGCTTTCTTT.

The V gene is TRBV7-9, the J gene TRBJ1-5, with D hard to call. Trimming pared 5 bases from V and 15 bases from J, leaving 17 bases between. The CDR3 is 12 amino acids. CDR1 and CDR2 from the germline V gene are SEHNR and FQNEAQ (reference sequence). The CDR3 nucleotides are TGTGCCAGCAGCGTTTCGGCGGGGATGTGGCATTTT. Its protein product is CASSVSAGMWHF. The full variable domain, in which reference TRBV7-9 and TRBJ1-5 provide the parts outside the CDR3, is DTGVSQNPRHKITKRGQNVTFRCDPISEHNRLYWYRQTLGQGPEFLTYFQNEAQLEKSRLLSDRFSAERPKGSFSTLEIQRTEQGDSAMYLCASSVSAGMWHFGDGTRLSIL.

The rearrangement uses TRBV2 and TRBJ2-3; the match to TRBD2 covers 7 bases. The CDR3 totals 16 residues. From germline, CDR1 is SNHLY and CDR2 FYNNEI. Trimming cost V 6 bases and J 0 bases; bases outside gene matches: 9. The DNA for the CDR3 is TGTGCCAGCAGAAAATCCGGGACTACCAGCACAGATACGCAGTATTTT. As protein: CASRKSGTTSTDTQYF.